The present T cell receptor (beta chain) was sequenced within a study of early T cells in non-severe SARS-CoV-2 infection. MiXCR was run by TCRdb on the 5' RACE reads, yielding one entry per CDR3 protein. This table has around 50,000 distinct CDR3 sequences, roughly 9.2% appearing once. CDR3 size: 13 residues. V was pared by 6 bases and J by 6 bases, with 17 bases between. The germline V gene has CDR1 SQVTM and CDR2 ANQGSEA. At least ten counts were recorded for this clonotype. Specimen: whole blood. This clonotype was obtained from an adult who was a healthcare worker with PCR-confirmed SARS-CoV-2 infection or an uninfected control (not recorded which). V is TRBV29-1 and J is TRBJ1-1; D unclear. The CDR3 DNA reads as TGCAGCGTCCCCAAGGGCAGTCGGGCTGAAGCTTTCTTT. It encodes CSVPKGSRAEAFF.